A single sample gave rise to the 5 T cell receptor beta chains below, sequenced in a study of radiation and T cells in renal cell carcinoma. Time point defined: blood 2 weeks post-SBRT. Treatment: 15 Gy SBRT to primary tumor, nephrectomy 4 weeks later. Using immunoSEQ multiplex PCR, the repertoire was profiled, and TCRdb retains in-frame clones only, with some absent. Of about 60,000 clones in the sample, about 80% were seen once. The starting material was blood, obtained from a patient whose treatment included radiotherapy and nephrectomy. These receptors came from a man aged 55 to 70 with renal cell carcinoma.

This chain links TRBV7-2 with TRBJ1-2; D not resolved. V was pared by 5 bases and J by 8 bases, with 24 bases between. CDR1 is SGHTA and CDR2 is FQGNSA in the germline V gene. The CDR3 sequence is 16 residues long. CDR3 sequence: CASSHRSDPTLGGYTF. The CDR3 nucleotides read TGTGCCAGCAGCCATAGATCGGATCCTACCCTCGGAGGCTACACCTTC.

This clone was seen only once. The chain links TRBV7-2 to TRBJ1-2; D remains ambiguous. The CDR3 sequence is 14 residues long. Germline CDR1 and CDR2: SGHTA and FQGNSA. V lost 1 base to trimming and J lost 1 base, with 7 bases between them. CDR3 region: CASSLVPDNYGYTF. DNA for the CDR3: TGTGCCAGCAGCTTAGTCCCGGATAACTATGGCTACACCTTC. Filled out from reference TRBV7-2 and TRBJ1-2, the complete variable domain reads GAGVSQSPSNKVTEKGKDVELRCDPISGHTALYWYRQSLGQGLEFLIYFQGNSAPDKSGLPSDRFSAERTGGSVSTLTIQRTQQEDSAVYLCASSLVPDNYGYTFGSGTRLTVV.

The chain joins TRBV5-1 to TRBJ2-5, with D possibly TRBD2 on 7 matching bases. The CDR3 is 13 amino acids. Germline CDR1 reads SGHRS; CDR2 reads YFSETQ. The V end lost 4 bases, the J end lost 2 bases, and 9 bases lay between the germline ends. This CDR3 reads CASSGGAQETQYF. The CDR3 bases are TGCGCCAGCAGCGGGGGGGCACAAGAGACCCAGTACTTC.

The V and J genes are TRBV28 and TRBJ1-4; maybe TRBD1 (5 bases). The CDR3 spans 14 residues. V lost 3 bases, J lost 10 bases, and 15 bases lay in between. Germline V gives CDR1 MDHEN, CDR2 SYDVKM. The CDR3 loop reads CASSFEDLQGKLFF. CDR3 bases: TGTGCCAGCAGTTTCGAGGACCTCCAGGGAAAACTGTTTTTT.

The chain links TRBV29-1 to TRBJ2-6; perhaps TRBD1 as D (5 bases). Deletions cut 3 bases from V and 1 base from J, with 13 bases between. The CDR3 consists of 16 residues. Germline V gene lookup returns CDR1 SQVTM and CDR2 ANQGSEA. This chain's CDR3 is CSVDSRGISGANVLTF. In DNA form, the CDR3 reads TGCAGCGTTGATTCAAGGGGAATTTCTGGGGCCAACGTCCTGACTTTC.